Described below is a single T cell receptor beta chain sequence and its context. Its matching antigen is unknown. Trimming removed 3 bases from V and 14 bases from J, with 15 bases in between. Germline V gives CDR1 KGHDR, CDR2 SFDVKD. The CDR3 totals 12 residues. Cells were stimulated with overlapping HIV-1 Gag 15-mer peptides. Sorting of responding CD4+ T cells relied on upregulated CD40 ligand together with CD69. This specimen belongs to a study of persistence of HIV-infected CD4 T cells. Study results and limitations: Antigen-responding cells were enriched for degenerate expanded CDR3beta sequences.

The libraries were made with immunoSEQ version 4 in survey mode. Assay: immunoSEQ multiplex PCR; the TCRdb copy retains only in-frame clones and omits some. This sample has 25,000 to 35,000 clones, with 65% to 75% found just once. The specimen comprised CD4+ T cells sorted from PBMCs after 18-hour stimulation, sampled from a patient who received antiretroviral therapy. This TCR was sampled from an adult man with HIV who was CMV-seropositive. The chain carries TRBV24-1 and TRBJ1-2; no firm D call. The CDR3 reads CATSDRSAMVTF. The CDR3 nucleotides are TGTGCCACCAGTGATCGTTCCGCAATGGTAACCTTC.